Presented here are 15 T cell receptor beta chains from one specimen sequenced in a study of T cell responses to AZD1222 COVID-19 vaccine. Using immunoSEQ multiplex PCR, the repertoire was profiled, and TCRdb retains in-frame clones only, with some absent. The data contain 95,000 to 150,000 clones, 80% to 90% of them singletons. Sequenced material: peripheral blood, taken on day 0 of AZD1222 vaccination. These receptors came from an adult in good health.

J is TRBJ2-7 and V is TRBV5-4; D unresolved. The CDR3 extends over 11 amino acids. The V and J ends lost 3 bases and 2 bases respectively, with 3 bases between them. Germline loops: CDR1 SGHNT, CDR2 YYREEE (reference sequence). CDR3 DNA: TGTGCCAGCAGCTCCCCCTACGAGCAGTACTTC. It codes for CASSSPYEQYF.

The V and J genes are TRBV28 and TRBJ1-5, with TRBD1 as a possible D gene (5 bases). Trimming removed 3 bases at V and 0 bases at J, with 21 bases between. The germline V gene has CDR1 MDHEN and CDR2 SYDVKM. This CDR3 has 19 amino acids. The CDR3 bases are TGTGCCAGCAGTTTCTCCTTGGGACTGACGGTTTATAGCAATCAGCCCCAGCATTTT. This codes for CASSFSLGLTVYSNQPQHF.

This clone came up once. V is TRBV29-1 and J is TRBJ2-1, with D possibly being TRBD2 (5 bases). Germline V CDR1 and CDR2: SQVTM, ANQGSEA. There are 13 residues in the CDR3. The V end was cut by 4 bases, the J end by 5 bases, with 12 bases between. CDR3 protein: CSVVEGKDNEQFF. The CDR3 coding sequence is TGCAGCGTTGTAGAGGGAAAAGACAATGAGCAGTTCTTC.

This CDR3 is CASSFSPDGVWTGELFF. The CDR3 DNA reads as TGCGCCAGCAGCTTTTCCCCAGACGGGGTGTGGACCGGGGAGCTGTTTTTT. V usage is TRBV5-1 and J usage is TRBJ2-2, with D possibly matching TRBD2 (5 bases). V was trimmed by 2 bases and J by 5 bases, leaving 19 bases between them. CDR1 and CDR2 (germline): SGHRS, YFSETQ. The CDR3 is made up of 17 amino acids. The variable domain in full, with the rest retrieved from reference TRBV5-1 and TRBJ2-2, is KAGVTQTPRYLIKTRGQQVTLSCSPISGHRSVSWYQQTPGQGLQFLFEYFSETQRNKGNFPGRFSGRQFSNSRSEMNVSTLELGDSALYLCASSFSPDGVWTGELFFGEGSRLTVL.

This clone appeared once. The genes are TRBV24-1 and TRBJ2-3; D uncertain. CDR1 is KGHDR and CDR2 is SFDVKD in the germline V gene. The CDR3 extends over 12 amino acids. Deletions cut 0 bases from V and 4 bases from J, with 1 base between. Here the CDR3 reads CATSDLADTQYF. The CDR3 region has the DNA TGTGCCACCAGTGATTTGGCAGATACGCAGTATTTT.

Concerning this clone itself: The sample holds other DNA sequences that translate to the same CDR3. This sequence joins TRBV10-3 and TRBJ2-7, with D possibly TRBD2 on 6 matching bases. From germline, CDR1 is ENHRY and CDR2 SYGVKD. The CDR3 totals 13 residues. Deletions cut 4 bases from V and 3 bases from J, with 10 bases between. The CDR3 DNA reads as TGTGCCATCAGTGGTGGGGGGAACTACGAGCAGTACTTC. Its protein product is CAISGGGNYEQYF.

The gene calls are TRBV5-4 and TRBJ2-5; TRBD2 agrees at 7 bases. Germline V gene data show CDR1 as SGHNT and CDR2 as YYREEE (reference sequence). This CDR3 is 15 amino acids long. V trimming: 2 bases; J trimming: 1 base; junction bases outside the gene matches: 5. Here the CDR3 reads CASSFPAGPQETQYF. For the CDR3, the DNA is TGTGCCAGCAGCTTCCCAGCGGGGCCCCAAGAGACCCAGTACTTC.

The genes are TRBV6-2 or TRBV6-3 and TRBJ1-1, with no clear D. V was pared by 5 bases and J by 0 bases, with 13 bases between. Per the germline V gene, CDR1 is MNHEY and CDR2 is SVGEGT. CDR3 size: 15 residues. CDR3 loop: CASSTHSRVNTEAFF. The CDR3 coding sequence is TGTGCCAGCAGTACGCACAGTCGGGTGAACACTGAAGCTTTCTTT.

This chain connects TRBV6-2 or TRBV6-3 to TRBJ2-7, with D unclear. Per germline, CDR1 MNHEY and CDR2 SVGEGT. CDR3 length equals 13 residues. The V end was cut by 5 bases, the J end by 5 bases, with 13 bases between. CDR3 sequence (DNA): TGTGCCAGCAGTCCGCTCGGTGACAACGAGCAGTACTTC. It codes for CASSPLGDNEQYF.

The chain carries TRBV27 and TRBJ2-3; a weak D match, TRBD1 (5 bases). Trimming stripped 3 bases from V and 3 bases from J, with 10 bases between. CDR3 length equals 14 residues. Germline values: CDR1 MNHEY, CDR2 SMNVEV (reference sequence). The CDR3 region has the DNA TGTGCCAGCAGTTTGAAGCAGGGAACAGATACGCAGTATTTT. Amino acid sequence: CASSLKQGTDTQYF.

The V gene is TRBV28, the J gene TRBJ1-1; TRBD1 agrees at 7 bases. Germline assignment: CDR1 MDHEN and CDR2 SYDVKM. CDR3 length equals 16 residues. The J segment lost 4 bases and the V segment lost 3 bases, leaving 11 bases of the junction unmatched. CDR3 loop: CASSLPGQPLSTEAFF. In DNA, the CDR3 is TGTGCCAGCAGTTTGCCGGGACAGCCTTTGAGCACTGAAGCTTTCTTT.

The count of this clone is one. DNA of the CDR3: TGTGCCAGCAGCGTCCTTAGCGGGGCCCGCTTGAGAGGGGATGAGCAGTTCTTC. This sequence encodes CASSVLSGARLRGDEQFF. The chain combines TRBV9 with TRBJ2-1, with 8 bases identical to TRBD2. Germline CDR1 and CDR2: SGDLS and YYNGEE. CDR3 length equals 18 residues. V shed 2 bases and J 8 bases; nucleotides not matched to a gene: 18.

The rearrangement links TRBV28 to TRBJ1-5; D uncertain. This CDR3 contains 14 residues. The germline CDR1 and CDR2 sequences are MDHEN and SYDVKM. V lost 11 bases and J 3 bases, leaving 17 bases between the germline ends. In nucleotides, the CDR3 is TGTGCCGGATCGGGGATGGGTTACAATCAGCCCCAGCATTTT. Translated: CAGSGMGYNQPQHF.

This clone was observed a few times. The chain joins TRBV10-1 to TRBJ1-2; D is ambiguous. V lost 4 bases to trimming and J lost 8 bases, with 14 bases between them. This CDR3 comprises 13 residues. Per the germline V gene, CDR1 is WNHNN and CDR2 is SYGVQD (reference sequence). CDR3: CASSVLGWEGYTF. CDR3 sequence (DNA): TGCGCCAGCAGTGTCTTGGGCTGGGAAGGCTACACCTTC.

The V gene is TRBV4-1, the J gene TRBJ2-1, with 7 positions matching TRBD2. This CDR3 is 15 amino acids long. Germline loops: CDR1 MGHRA, CDR2 YSYEKL. Germline trimming cut 0 bases from V and 4 bases from J; bases unmatched to any gene: 3. The CDR3 DNA follows: TGCGCCAGCAGCCAAGATTGGACTAGTTACAATGAGCAGTTCTTC. It encodes CASSQDWTSYNEQFF.